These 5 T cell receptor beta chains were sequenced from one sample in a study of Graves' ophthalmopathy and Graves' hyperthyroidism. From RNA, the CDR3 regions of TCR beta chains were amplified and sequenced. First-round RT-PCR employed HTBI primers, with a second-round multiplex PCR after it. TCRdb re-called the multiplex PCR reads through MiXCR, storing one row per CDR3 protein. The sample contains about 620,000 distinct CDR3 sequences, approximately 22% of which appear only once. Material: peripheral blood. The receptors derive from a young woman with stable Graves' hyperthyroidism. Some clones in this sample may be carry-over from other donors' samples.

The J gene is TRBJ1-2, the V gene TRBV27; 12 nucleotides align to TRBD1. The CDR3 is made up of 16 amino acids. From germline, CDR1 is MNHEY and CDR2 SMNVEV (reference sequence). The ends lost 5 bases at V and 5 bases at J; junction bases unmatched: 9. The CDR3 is CASSPQPGQGAYGYTF. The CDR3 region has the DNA TGTGCCAGCAGTCCACAGCCGGGACAGGGGGCGTATGGCTACACCTTC.

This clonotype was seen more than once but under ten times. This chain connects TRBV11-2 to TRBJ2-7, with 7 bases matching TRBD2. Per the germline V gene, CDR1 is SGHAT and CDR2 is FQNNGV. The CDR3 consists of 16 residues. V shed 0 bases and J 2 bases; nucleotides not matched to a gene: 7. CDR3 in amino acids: CASSLERIAGTYEQYF. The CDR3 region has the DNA TGTGCCAGCAGCTTAGAAAGGATAGCGGGCACCTACGAGCAGTACTTC.

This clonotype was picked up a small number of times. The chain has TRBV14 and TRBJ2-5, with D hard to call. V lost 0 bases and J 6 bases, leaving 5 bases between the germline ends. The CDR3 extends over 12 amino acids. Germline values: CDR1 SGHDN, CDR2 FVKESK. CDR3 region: CASSQERQTQYF. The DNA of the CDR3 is TGTGCCAGCAGCCAAGAGAGGCAGACCCAGTACTTC.

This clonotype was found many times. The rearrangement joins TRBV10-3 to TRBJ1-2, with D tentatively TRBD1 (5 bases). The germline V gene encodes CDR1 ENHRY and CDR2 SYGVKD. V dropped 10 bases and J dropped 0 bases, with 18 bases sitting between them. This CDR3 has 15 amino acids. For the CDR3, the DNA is TGTGCCACCAAGGGCGGGGGGAGAACTAACTATGGCTACACCTTC. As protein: CATKGGGRTNYGYTF.

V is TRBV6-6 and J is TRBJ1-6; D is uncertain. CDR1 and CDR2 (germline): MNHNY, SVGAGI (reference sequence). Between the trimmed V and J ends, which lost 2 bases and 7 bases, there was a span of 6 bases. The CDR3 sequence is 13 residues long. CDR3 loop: CASSYISNSPLHF. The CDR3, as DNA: TGTGCCAGCAGTTACATCTCGAATTCACCCCTCCACTTT.